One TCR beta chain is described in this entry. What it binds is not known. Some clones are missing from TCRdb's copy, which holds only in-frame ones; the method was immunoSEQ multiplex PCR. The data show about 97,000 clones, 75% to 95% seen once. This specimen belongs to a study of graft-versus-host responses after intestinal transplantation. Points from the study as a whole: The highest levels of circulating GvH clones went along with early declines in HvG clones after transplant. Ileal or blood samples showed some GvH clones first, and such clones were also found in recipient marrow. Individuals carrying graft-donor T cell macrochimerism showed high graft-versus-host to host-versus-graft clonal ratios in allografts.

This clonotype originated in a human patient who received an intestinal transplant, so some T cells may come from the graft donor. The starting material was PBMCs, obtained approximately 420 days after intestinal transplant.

This CDR3 reads CASSLTGQGVSGYTF. For the CDR3, the DNA is TGTGCCAGCAGCTTAACCGGTCAGGGGGTTTCTGGCTACACCTTC. The rearrangement uses TRBV7-9 and TRBJ1-2; 7 bases map to TRBD1. V gave up 2 bases and J gave up 7 bases; unmatched junction bases: 10. The CDR3 runs to 15 residues. Germline V gene sequence: CDR1 SEHNR, CDR2 FQNEAQ (reference sequence).